This T cell receptor beta chain was obtained from a study of naive and memory T cell subsets. The SP2 primer and nested alpha and beta constant region primers amplified ligated cDNA in four rounds. Reverse transcription of blood and skin TCR RNA was primed at alpha and beta constant regions. TCRdb recomputed calls from the 5' RACE reads with MiXCR, one row per CDR3 protein. The top ten hold 15% to 20% of the sample, which has more than 50,000 distinct CDR3 sequences, more than 6% seen once. An oligonucleotide containing a UMI was ligated to the 3' end of TCR cDNA. Whole blood, 2.5 to 3 ml, came from adult healthy volunteers. There are 14 residues in the CDR3. Trimming removed 3 bases at V and 4 bases at J, with 13 bases between. The V gene's germline CDR1 is GTSNPN and CDR2 SVGIG (reference sequence).

The clonotype comes from a female donor in good health. V is TRBV30 and J is TRBJ2-1; D gene ambiguous. This CDR3 is CAWSHNGNYNEQFF. The CDR3 DNA reads as TGTGCCTGGAGCCACAATGGGAATTACAATGAGCAGTTCTTC.